This T cell receptor beta chain was captured in a study of blood T cell repertoires in COVID-19. Clones were read by immunoSEQ multiplex PCR, and TCRdb kept only the in-frame ones, dropping some. Among about 270,000 clones listed, approximately 89% were seen once. The origin of this receptor is a man aged 35-49 years who had been exposed to COVID-19. The sequenced sample was PBMCs or T cells enriched from blood (not recorded which).

The CDR3 here is CASSSVTASGEKLFF. Here the CDR3 DNA reads TGTGCCAGCAGCTCCGTGACAGCATCAGGTGAAAAACTGTTTTTT. The chain uses TRBV13 and TRBJ1-4, with D possibly TRBD1 on 5 matching bases. Between the trimmed V and J ends, which lost 4 bases and 7 bases, there was a span of 16 bases. The CDR3 sequence is 15 residues long. Germline CDR1 and CDR2: PRHDT and FYEKMQ (reference sequence).